This T cell receptor (beta chain) was profiled in a study of control samples from healthy donors and cancer patients. CDR3 length: 16 residues. V lost 5 bases and J lost 2; bases outside the gene matches: 12. Germline V gene data show CDR1 as SGHRS and CDR2 as YFSETQ. This table comes from immunoSEQ multiplex PCR, and its TCRdb copy is limited to in-frame clones, with some not included. The sample has 45,000 to 65,000 clones, 88% seen once. This chain joins TRBV5-1 and TRBJ2-5, with 7 bases identical to TRBD2. Sequencing was done on a sample of PBMCs. The sequence was collected from a man over 45 with head and neck cancer. Here the CDR3 reads CASRRGGASGQETQYF. The CDR3 region has the DNA TGCGCCAGCAGGAGGGGTGGGGCTAGCGGACAAGAGACCCAGTACTTC.